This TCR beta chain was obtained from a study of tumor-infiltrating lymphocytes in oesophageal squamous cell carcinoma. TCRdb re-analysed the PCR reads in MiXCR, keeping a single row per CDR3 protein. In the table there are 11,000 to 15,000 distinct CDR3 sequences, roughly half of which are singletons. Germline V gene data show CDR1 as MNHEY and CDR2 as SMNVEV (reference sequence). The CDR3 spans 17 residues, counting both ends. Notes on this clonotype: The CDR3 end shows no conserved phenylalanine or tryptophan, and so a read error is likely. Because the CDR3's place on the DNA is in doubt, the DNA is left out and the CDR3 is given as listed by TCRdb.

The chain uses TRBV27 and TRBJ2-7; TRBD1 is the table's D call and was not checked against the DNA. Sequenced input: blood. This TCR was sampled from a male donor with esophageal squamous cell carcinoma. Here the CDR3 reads CASSWGGGGVYGYTFGS.